A single sample is the source of the 28 T cell receptor beta chains below, sequenced in a study of CD8 T cells in ankylosing spondylitis. TCRdb used MiXCR to reprocess the 5' RACE reads, holding one entry per CDR3 protein. The table has about 110,000 distinct CDR3 sequences, around 24% seen once. The sample consisted of synovial fluid, either unsorted or a sorted T cell fraction (not recorded which). These receptors originate from a male donor with ankylosing spondylitis.

The chain employs TRBV7-8 and TRBJ2-1; D possibly corresponds to TRBD2 (5 bases). The germline gives CDR1 SGHVS, CDR2 FQNEAQ. V was trimmed by 1 base and J by 5 bases, leaving 12 bases between them. The CDR3 totals 15 residues. CDR3 sequence (DNA): TGTGCCAGCAGCTTAGGGCTAGCTCCCCACAATGAGCAGTTCTTC. Protein: CASSLGLAPHNEQFF.

This clonotype showed up just a few times. CDR3 sequence reads: CASSSVKTGNTGELFF. DNA of the CDR3: TGTGCCAGCAGCTCAGTTAAGACAGGGAACACCGGGGAGCTGTTTTTT. The chain joins TRBV7-9 to TRBJ2-2; D perhaps matches TRBD1 (6 bases). Trimming stripped 4 bases from V and 1 base from J, with 13 bases between. The germline V gene encodes CDR1 SEHNR and CDR2 FQNEAQ (reference sequence). The CDR3 is 16 residues long.

The chain recombines TRBV10-3 with TRBJ1-2; 7 bases are a match to TRBD1. From germline, CDR1 is ENHRY and CDR2 SYGVKD. CDR3 size: 13 residues. The V and J ends lost 6 bases and 2 bases, in that order; junction bases with no gene match: 3. The CDR3 DNA reads as TGTGCCATCAGCCCACAGGGGAACTATGGCTACACCTTC. Its protein is CAISPQGNYGYTF.

V is TRBV5-1 and J is TRBJ1-1; 9 bases align to TRBD1. The V segment lost 4 bases and the J segment 0 bases; nucleotides outside the gene matches: 7. Germline V CDR1 and CDR2: SGHRS, YFSETQ. The CDR3 is 16 residues long. DNA of the CDR3: TGCGCCAGCAGCCTCCGACAGGGGGGATTGAACACTGAAGCTTTCTTT. It translates to CASSLRQGGLNTEAFF. Drawing the rest from reference TRBV5-1 and TRBJ1-1, the complete variable domain is KAGVTQTPRYLIKTRGQQVTLSCSPISGHRSVSWYQQTPGQGLQFLFEYFSETQRNKGNFPGRFSGRQFSNSRSEMNVSTLELGDSALYLCASSLRQGGLNTEAFFGQGTRLTVV.

This clonotype has more than one count but fewer than ten. The rearrangement uses TRBV10-3 and TRBJ2-2, with 9 bases identical to TRBD2. The V segment lost 6 bases and the J segment 7 bases; nucleotides outside the gene matches: 9. This CDR3 spans 15 amino acids. Germline lookup yields CDR1 ENHRY and CDR2 SYGVKD. In DNA form, the CDR3 reads TGTGCCATCAGAGTAGCGGGAGTCAATGGCGGGGAGCTGTTTTTT. It codes for CAIRVAGVNGGELFF.

The chain has TRBV5-1 and TRBJ1-2; D unresolved. The CDR3 contains 13 residues. CDR1 is SGHRS and CDR2 is YFSETQ in the germline V gene. V lost 1 base, J lost 0 bases, and 4 bases lay in between. The CDR3 coding sequence is TGCGCCAGCAGCTTGACAGCTAACTATGGCTACACCTTC. Translation gives CASSLTANYGYTF.

This clonotype has more than one count but fewer than ten. V and J are TRBV3-1 and TRBJ2-7; 8 bases map to TRBD2. Trimming cost V 4 bases and J 4 bases; bases outside gene matches: 6. Germline V gives CDR1 LGHDT, CDR2 YNNKEL (reference sequence). The length of the CDR3 is 14 residues. CDR3 nucleotides: TGTGCCAGCAGCCCGGGCGGGGGGATATACGAGCAGTACTTC. This sequence encodes CASSPGGGIYEQYF.

The J gene is TRBJ2-7, the V gene TRBV2, with TRBD1 matching 8 bases. The junction had 10 bases not matched to a gene; V was cut back by 1 base and J by 5 bases. The CDR3 has 16 amino acids. Germline V CDR1 and CDR2: SNHLY, FYNNEI. For the CDR3, the DNA is TGTGCCAGCAGTGAAGTCCCGGAGACAGGGGAGGACGAGCAGTACTTC. Translating it yields CASSEVPETGEDEQYF.

Details on this clonotype: The conserved phenylalanine or tryptophan normally closing the CDR3 is absent here, so this likely arose from a read error. The V call is TRBV27, the J call TRBJ1-6, with 7 bases identical to TRBD1. J gave up 9 bases and V 5 bases, and 7 bases lay outside the gene matches. Germline CDR1 reads MNHEY; CDR2 reads SMNVEV (reference sequence). The CDR3 has 14 amino acids. CDR3 protein: CASSPRDSFSPLHL. The DNA for the CDR3 is TGTGCCAGCAGTCCCCGGGACAGCTTTTCACCCCTCCACCTT.

The rearrangement uses TRBV20-1 and TRBJ2-5, with TRBD1 as a possible D gene (5 bases). Germline V CDR1 and CDR2: DFQATT, SNEGSKA (reference sequence). CDR3 length: 14 amino acids. V was pared by 6 bases and J by 1 base, with 15 bases between. CDR3 sequence: CSAPTQGFQETQYF. CDR3 nucleotide sequence: TGCAGTGCGCCAACCCAGGGATTCCAAGAGACCCAGTACTTC.

The chain's CDR3 is CASSQHYRQTTGELFF. CDR3 nucleotide sequence: TGCGCCAGCAGCCAACATTATAGACAGACCACCGGGGAGCTGTTTTTT. The chain couples TRBV4-1 to TRBJ2-2, with D possibly matching TRBD1 (5 bases). The CDR3 covers 16 residues. The ends were cut back, 2 bases at V and 4 bases at J, with 14 bases in the middle. Germline V gene data show CDR1 as MGHRA and CDR2 as YSYEKL.

This clonotype was observed a few times. This chain links TRBV20-1 with TRBJ1-5; D perhaps matches TRBD1 (5 bases). CDR1 is DFQATT, CDR2 SNEGSKA, per germline (reference sequence). Trimming pared 6 bases from V and 1 base from J, leaving 10 bases between. The CDR3 loop spans 13 amino acids. As DNA, the CDR3 is TGCAGTGCGAGGTGGGGGAGCAATCAGCCCCAGCATTTT. Its translation: CSARWGSNQPQHF.

This clonotype was observed a few times. CDR3 sequence reads: CAWRDRGGNYGYTF. In DNA, the CDR3 is TGTGCCTGGAGGGACAGGGGTGGAAACTATGGCTACACCTTC. The J gene is TRBJ1-2, the V gene TRBV30; 9 bases fit TRBD1. Germline V gives CDR1 GTSNPN, CDR2 SVGIG (reference sequence). The CDR3 has 14 residues. V was pared by 3 bases and J by 2 bases, with 4 bases of the junction left unmatched.

This clonotype was counted many times. The chain uses TRBV2 and TRBJ1-1; no clear D. V dropped 4 bases and J dropped 0 bases, with 9 bases sitting between them. The germline gives CDR1 SNHLY, CDR2 FYNNEI. The CDR3 covers 14 residues. CDR3 sequence (DNA): TGTGCCAGCAGTGTAAAACCGGTGAACACTGAAGCTTTCTTT. It yields the protein CASSVKPVNTEAFF.

With regard to this clonotype: The junction and the germline gene differ at one end; a read error may be behind it. The chain carries TRBV7-8 and TRBJ2-2; 10 bases map to TRBD2. Germline loops: CDR1 SGHVS, CDR2 FQNEAQ. The CDR3 contains 15 residues. This CDR3 is CASSVAGGNTGELFF. CDR3 sequence (DNA): TGTGCCAGCAGCGTAGCGGGAGGGAACACCGGGGAGCTGTTTTTT.

The J gene is TRBJ2-1, the V gene TRBV29-1; tentatively, D is TRBD2 (6 bases). CDR1 is SQVTM, CDR2 ANQGSEA, per germline. The V and J ends lost 4 bases and 8 bases respectively, with 9 bases between them. The CDR3 runs 11 residues. CDR3 residues: CSVATGDEQFF. The CDR3 DNA reads as TGCAGCGTTGCTACGGGGGATGAGCAGTTCTTC.

A few counts support this clonotype. This chain joins TRBV4-2 and TRBJ2-1, with D perhaps TRBD1 (6 bases). Germline V gives CDR1 LGHNA, CDR2 YNFKEQ. V was shortened by 0 bases and J by 6 bases, with 21 bases between the two germline ends. The CDR3 totals 18 residues. CDR3 sequence: CASSQEYTGTPKGNEQFF. CDR3 nucleotides: TGTGCCAGCAGCCAAGAATACACCGGGACACCCAAGGGCAATGAGCAGTTCTTC.

This clonotype came up many times. This chain joins TRBV5-1 and TRBJ1-1; D possibly corresponds to TRBD1 (6 bases). Trimming pared 4 bases from V and 5 bases from J, leaving 15 bases between. The CDR3 has 14 amino acids. CDR1 and CDR2 (germline): SGHRS, YFSETQ. In DNA form, the CDR3 reads TGCGCCAGCAGCGAACGCAATCAGGGGACTGAAGCTTTCTTT. Protein sequence: CASSERNQGTEAFF.

This clonotype was counted only a few times. The rearrangement uses TRBV20-1 and TRBJ2-5; 12 bases fit TRBD2. Per the germline V gene, CDR1 is DFQATT and CDR2 is SNEGSKA (reference sequence). J was trimmed by 4 bases and V by 3 bases; bases with no gene match: 0. The CDR3 runs to 13 residues. The CDR3 bases are TGCAGTGCTAGGACTAGCGGGAGAGAGACCCAGTACTTC. This sequence encodes CSARTSGRETQYF.

The rearrangement uses TRBV24-1 and TRBJ2-7; D not certain. The germline gives CDR1 KGHDR, CDR2 SFDVKD. The CDR3 covers 14 residues. The ends were cut back, 1 base at V and 2 bases at J, with 8 bases in the middle. This CDR3 reads CATSDFPATYEQYF. CDR3 DNA sequence: TGTGCCACCAGTGATTTCCCGGCCACCTACGAGCAGTACTTC.

This clonotype was detected once. The V call is TRBV6-1, the J call TRBJ2-2; unclear D gene. V shed 1 base and J shed 0 bases, with 6 bases lying between them. The length of the CDR3 is 15 residues. Germline V lookup: CDR1 MNHNS, CDR2 SASEGT. As DNA, the CDR3 is TGTGCCAGCAGTGAAGTTGCGTCGAACACCGGGGAGCTGTTTTTT. Amino acid sequence: CASSEVASNTGELFF.

V usage is TRBV10-3 and J usage is TRBJ1-2, with D maybe TRBD1 (6 bases). The CDR3 contains 13 residues. The germline CDR1 and CDR2 sequences are ENHRY and SYGVKD. V was clipped by 0 bases and J by 12 bases, with 14 bases between them. The CDR3: CAISESGRGRNTF. For the CDR3, the DNA is TGTGCCATCAGTGAGTCAGGGCGGGGGCGAAACACCTTC.

This clonotype was seen more than once but under ten times. The chain combines TRBV14 with TRBJ1-2; possibly TRBD1 for D (5 bases). V lost 2 bases and J lost 7, with 17 bases in between. The germline CDR1 and CDR2 sequences are SGHDN and FVKESK. The length of the CDR3 is 15 residues. This chain's CDR3 is CASSQKHVGGAGYTF. CDR3 DNA: TGTGCCAGCAGCCAAAAACACGTCGGAGGGGCTGGCTACACCTTC.

The gene calls are TRBV11-2 and TRBJ2-3; 7 bases are shared with TRBD2. This CDR3 region has 16 residues. Losses at the gene ends were 4 bases for V and 2 bases for J; bases not matched to a gene: 9. CDR1 and CDR2 from the germline V gene are SGHAT and FQNNGV. CDR3 region: CASSWAPAGLTDTQYF. The CDR3, as DNA: TGTGCCAGCAGCTGGGCCCCAGCGGGGCTCACAGATACGCAGTATTTT.

This rearrangement joins TRBV11-2 to TRBJ2-5; 7 bases are shared with TRBD2. The CDR3 runs to 14 residues. Germline V gives CDR1 SGHAT, CDR2 FQNNGV. Unmatched junction bases numbered 2, after V lost 1 base and J lost 3 bases. In DNA form, the CDR3 reads TGTGCCAGCAGCTTAGTAACTAGCGAAGAGACCCAGTACTTC. Translation gives CASSLVTSEETQYF.

This chain uses TRBV20-1 with TRBJ1-3; D is undetermined. The germline V gene encodes CDR1 DFQATT and CDR2 SNEGSKA (reference sequence). This CDR3 has 13 residues. V lost 5 bases and J 3 bases, leaving 11 bases between the germline ends. The DNA of the CDR3 is TGCAGTGCTTACAGCGCTGGTGGAAACACCATATATTTT. Translating it yields CSAYSAGGNTIYF.

This chain uses TRBV2 with TRBJ1-4; 7 bases fit TRBD1. Germline V gives CDR1 SNHLY, CDR2 FYNNEI. Trimming at V came to 10 bases and at J to 2 bases, leaving 13 bases not matched to a gene. The length of the CDR3 is 16 residues. For the CDR3, the DNA is TGTGCCACCCAAACGGCTAGAGGGGGCACTAATGAAAAACTGTTTTTT. Translation gives CATQTARGGTNEKLFF.

V gene TRBV29-1 combines with J gene TRBJ2-2; D not certain. Germline CDR1 SQVTM, CDR2 ANQGSEA. V was cut by 2 bases and J by 4 bases, with 11 bases left in between. CDR3 length: 14 amino acids. CDR3 sequence: CSVEPGPATGELFF. The CDR3 bases are TGCAGCGTTGAACCGGGTCCGGCCACCGGGGAGCTGTTTTTT.